This TCR beta chain stems from a study of OX40 agonist ivuxolimab in advanced cancers. Study as a whole: Eligibility rules accepted prior anti-PD-1, anti-PD-L1 or anti-CTLA-4 therapy, and under 45% had some. Notes on the study in general: Clonal expansion by week 6 occurred in CD4+ and CD8+ blood T cells (at 0.1 to 3.0 mg/kg).

On this clone itself: Its specificity is unknown.

Only in-frame clones appear in the TCRdb table, and some are missing; sequencing was by immunoSEQ multiplex PCR. Found here are 65,000 to 100,000 clones, approximately 86% of them singletons; the top ten hold more than 3.5%. Germline CDR1 and CDR2: MDHEN and SYDVKM. Trimming took 5 bases from V and 0 from J; bases not matched to a gene: 3. CDR3 length: 15 residues. People who had autoimmune disease history or systemic immunosuppression were excluded. This receptor was obtained from an adult with an advanced solid tumor such as melanoma, head and neck, liver or kidney cancer. The chain couples TRBV28 to TRBJ1-4; the match to TRBD1 covers 7 bases. Sequenced material: CD4+ or CD8+ T cells sorted from blood, taken in a trial of the OX40 agonist ivuxolimab. CDR3 in DNA: TGTGCCAGCAGTGGTGACAGGGCAACTAATGAAAAACTGTTTTTT. This translates into CASSGDRATNEKLFF.